This TCR beta chain was sequenced during a study of blood T cell repertoires in COVID-19. Overall study context: There were acute and convalescent COVID-19 samples, and they came from the United States, Italy and Spain. The analysed material was cDNA or gDNA that came from T cells, B-cell-depleted T cells, or PBMCs.

Original handling: From reference gene primer amplification, estimates of nucleated cell counts were derived. Repertoires were generated with immunoSEQ multiplex PCR, while TCRdb's copy carries only in-frame clones and drops some. V and J calls plus clone size are reproduced from that table; the DNA served to infer D and trimming. The sample has over 200,000 clones, around four fifths seen once. The CDR3 contains 14 residues. The germline CDR1 and CDR2 sequences are SEHNR and FQNEAQ (reference sequence). The V end was cut by 4 bases, the J end by 6 bases, with 14 bases between. With respect to this clone: The same CDR3 is also encoded by other DNA sequences in this sample.

Sequences were obtained from peripheral blood. The chain links TRBV7-9 to TRBJ2-3; weak D call: TRBD1 (6 bases). The clonotype comes from an elderly woman with active or convalescent COVID-19. The CDR3 region is CASSSQGVGDTQYF. In DNA form, the CDR3 reads TGTGCCAGCAGCTCACAGGGAGTAGGCGATACGCAGTATTTT. Variable domain in full (rest from reference TRBV7-9 and TRBJ2-3): DTGVSQNPRHKITKRGQNVTFRCDPISEHNRLYWYRQTLGQGPEFLTYFQNEAQLEKSRLLSDRFSAERPKGSFSTLEIQRTEQGDSAMYLCASSSQGVGDTQYFGPGTRLTVL.